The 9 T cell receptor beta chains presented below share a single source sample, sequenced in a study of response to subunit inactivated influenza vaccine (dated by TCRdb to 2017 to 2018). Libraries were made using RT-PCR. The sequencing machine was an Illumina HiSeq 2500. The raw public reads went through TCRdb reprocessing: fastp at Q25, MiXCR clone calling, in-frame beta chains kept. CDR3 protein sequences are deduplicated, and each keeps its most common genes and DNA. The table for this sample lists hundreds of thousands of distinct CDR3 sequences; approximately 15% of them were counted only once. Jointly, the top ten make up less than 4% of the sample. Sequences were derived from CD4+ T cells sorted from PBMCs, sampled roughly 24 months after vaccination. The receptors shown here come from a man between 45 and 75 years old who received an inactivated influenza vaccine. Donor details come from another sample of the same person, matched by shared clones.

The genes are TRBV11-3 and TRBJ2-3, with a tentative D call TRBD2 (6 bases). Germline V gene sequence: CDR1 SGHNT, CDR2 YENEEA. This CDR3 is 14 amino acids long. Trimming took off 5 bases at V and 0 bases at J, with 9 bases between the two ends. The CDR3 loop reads CASSQRASTDTQYF. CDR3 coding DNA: TGTGCCAGCAGCCAGCGGGCCAGCACAGATACGCAGTATTTT.

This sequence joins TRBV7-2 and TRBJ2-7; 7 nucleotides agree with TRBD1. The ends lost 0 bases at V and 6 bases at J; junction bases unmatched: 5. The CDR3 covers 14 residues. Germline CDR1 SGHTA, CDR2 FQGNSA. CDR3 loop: CASSLAGGEIEQYF. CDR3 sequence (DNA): TGTGCCAGCAGCTTAGCAGGGGGCGAGATCGAGCAGTACTTC.

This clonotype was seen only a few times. The CDR3 spells CSARKGAYNEQFF. The CDR3 bases are TGCAGTGCTAGGAAGGGGGCCTACAATGAGCAGTTCTTC. The gene calls are TRBV20-1 and TRBJ2-1; maybe TRBD1 (6 bases). The V and J ends lost 3 bases and 2 bases respectively, with 8 bases between them. CDR3 size: 13 residues. The germline gives CDR1 DFQATT, CDR2 SNEGSKA (reference sequence).

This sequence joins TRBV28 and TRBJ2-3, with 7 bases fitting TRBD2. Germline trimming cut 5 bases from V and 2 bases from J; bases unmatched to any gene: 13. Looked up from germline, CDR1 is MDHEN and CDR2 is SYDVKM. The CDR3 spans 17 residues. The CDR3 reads CASSRTRVAGFTDTQYF. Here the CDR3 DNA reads TGTGCCAGCAGTAGAACACGGGTAGCGGGCTTCACAGATACGCAGTATTTT.

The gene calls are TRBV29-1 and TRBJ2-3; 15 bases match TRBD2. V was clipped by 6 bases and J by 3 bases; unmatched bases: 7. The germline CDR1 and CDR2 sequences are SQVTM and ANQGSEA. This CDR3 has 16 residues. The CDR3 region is CSVLGLAGGWTDTQYF. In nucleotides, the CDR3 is TGCAGCGTGCTGGGACTAGCGGGAGGATGGACAGATACGCAGTATTTT.

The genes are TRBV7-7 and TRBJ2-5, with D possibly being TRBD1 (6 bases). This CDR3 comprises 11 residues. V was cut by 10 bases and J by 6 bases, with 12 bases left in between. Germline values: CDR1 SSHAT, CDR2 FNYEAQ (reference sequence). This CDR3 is CATYRVQTQYF. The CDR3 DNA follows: TGTGCCACGTACAGGGTTCAGACCCAGTACTTC. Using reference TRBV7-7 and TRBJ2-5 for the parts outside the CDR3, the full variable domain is GAGVSQSPRYKVTKRGQDVTLRCDPISSHATLYWYQQALGQGPEFLTYFNYEAQPDKSGLPSDRFSAERPEGSISTLTIQRTEQRDSAMYRCATYRVQTQYFGPGTRLLVL.

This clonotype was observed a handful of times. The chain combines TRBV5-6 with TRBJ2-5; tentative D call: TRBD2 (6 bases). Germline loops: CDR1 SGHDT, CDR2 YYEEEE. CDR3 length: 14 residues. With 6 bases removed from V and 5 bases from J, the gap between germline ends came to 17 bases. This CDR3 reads CASNNLGGGETQYF. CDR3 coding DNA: TGTGCCAGCAACAACCTAGGAGGAGGGGAGACCCAGTACTTC.

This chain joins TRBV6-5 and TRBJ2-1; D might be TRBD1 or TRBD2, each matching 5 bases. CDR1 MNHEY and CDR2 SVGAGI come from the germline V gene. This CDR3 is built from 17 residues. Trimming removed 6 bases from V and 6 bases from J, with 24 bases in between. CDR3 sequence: CASSYLPVGRVSNEQFF. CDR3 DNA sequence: TGTGCCAGCAGCTACCTCCCGGTGGGGCGGGTTTCCAATGAGCAGTTCTTC.

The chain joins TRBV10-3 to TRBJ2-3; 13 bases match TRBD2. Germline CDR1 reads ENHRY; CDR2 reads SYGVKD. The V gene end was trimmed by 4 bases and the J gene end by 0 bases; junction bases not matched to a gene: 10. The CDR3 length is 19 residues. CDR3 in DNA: TGTGCCATCAGTGGGGCCAGGACTAGCGGGAGACCCAGCACAGATACGCAGTATTTT. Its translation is CAISGARTSGRPSTDTQYF.